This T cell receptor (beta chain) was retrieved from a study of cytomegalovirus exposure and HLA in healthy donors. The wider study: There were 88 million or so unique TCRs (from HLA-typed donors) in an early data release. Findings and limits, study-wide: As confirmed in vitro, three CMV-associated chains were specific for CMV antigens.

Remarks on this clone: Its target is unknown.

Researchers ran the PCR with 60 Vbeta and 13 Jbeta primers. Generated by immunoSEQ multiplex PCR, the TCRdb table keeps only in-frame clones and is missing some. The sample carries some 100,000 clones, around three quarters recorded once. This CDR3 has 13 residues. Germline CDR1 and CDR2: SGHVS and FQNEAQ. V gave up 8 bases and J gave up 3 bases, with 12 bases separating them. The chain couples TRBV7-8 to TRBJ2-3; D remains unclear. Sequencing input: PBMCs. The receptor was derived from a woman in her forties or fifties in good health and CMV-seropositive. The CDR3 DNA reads TGTGCCAGCGGAAGGAGTCATACAGATACGCAGTATTTT. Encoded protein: CASGRSHTDTQYF.